This is a list of T cell receptor beta chains from one sample in a study of CD4 T cells in relation to SARS-CoV-2 and coronaviruses. Their target antigens are unknown. Produced via immunoSEQ multiplex PCR; TCRdb's table is partial and in-frame only. The sample lists 24,000 or so clones, about three quarters seen once, with 20% to 25% in the top ten. Sequenced: CD4+ T cells from PBMCs, cultured in vitro. Source of these receptors: a human donor in good health. Both conserved end residues are part of each CDR3. Each record gives: D gene, V gene, J gene, clone size, CDR3 protein, CDR3 DNA. D genes are given only for firm matches. Some rows mark clone size as missing; the rest say once, few, many or name a class of expanded clone.

D gene: TRBD1
V gene: TRBV6-5
J gene: TRBJ2-5
clone size: -
CDR3 protein: CATVGDRQETQYF
CDR3 DNA: TGTGCCACCGTGGGGGACAGGCAAGAGACCCAGTACTTC

D gene: TRBD2
V gene: TRBV28
J gene: TRBJ2-7
clone size: -
CDR3 protein: CASSPRTSGKTTWGEQYF
CDR3 DNA: TGTGCCAGCAGTCCCCGGACTAGCGGGAAGACGACTTGGGGCGAGCAGTACTTC

D gene: TRBD1
V gene: TRBV7-9
J gene: TRBJ2-7
clone size: -
CDR3 protein: CASSSTTGSYEQYF
CDR3 DNA: TGTGCCAGCAGCTCCACGACAGGGTCCTACGAGCAGTACTTC

D gene: -
V gene: TRBV4-2
J gene: TRBJ2-7
clone size: -
CDR3 protein: CASSQGVGIEQYF
CDR3 DNA: TGTGCCAGCAGCCAAGGGGTCGGGATAGAGCAGTACTTC

D gene: -
V gene: TRBV5-6
J gene: TRBJ2-5
clone size: -
CDR3 protein: CASSWGPTDFQETQYF
CDR3 DNA: TGTGCCAGCAGCTGGGGCCCGACAGACTTCCAAGAGACCCAGTACTTC

D gene: -
V gene: TRBV7-5
J gene: TRBJ2-1
clone size: -
CDR3 protein: CARSLDATSGSVYEQFF
CDR3 DNA: TGTGCCAGAAGCTTAGACGCGACTAGCGGGAGTGTCTATGAGCAGTTCTTC

D gene: -
V gene: TRBV7-2
J gene: TRBJ1-6
clone size: -
CDR3 protein: CASSVNLGDLTLHF
CDR3 DNA: TGTGCCAGCAGCGTGAACCTGGGCGATCTTACCCTCCACTTT

D gene: TRBD2
V gene: TRBV5-5
J gene: TRBJ2-1
clone size: -
CDR3 protein: CASSTWTSGLSYNEQFF
CDR3 DNA: TGTGCCAGCAGCACGTGGACTAGCGGGCTATCCTACAATGAGCAGTTCTTC

D gene: -
V gene: TRBV3-1/TRBV3-2
J gene: TRBJ2-7
clone size: -
CDR3 protein: CASSQDYSRGEQYF
CDR3 DNA: TGTGCCAGCAGCCAAGATTACTCCCGGGGTGAGCAGTACTTC

D gene: TRBD1
V gene: TRBV5-1
J gene: TRBJ1-6
clone size: few
CDR3 protein: CASSQGRDRFNNSPLHF
CDR3 DNA: TGCGCCAGCTCTCAAGGCCGGGACAGGTTCAATAATTCACCCCTCCACTTT

D gene: -
V gene: TRBV7-8
J gene: TRBJ1-2
clone size: -
CDR3 protein: CASSPQEGVGYTF
CDR3 DNA: TGTGCCAGCAGCCCACAGGAGGGGGTTGGCTACACCTTC

D gene: -
V gene: TRBV5-8
J gene: TRBJ2-3
clone size: -
CDR3 protein: CASSYPGHEGTDTQYF
CDR3 DNA: TGTGCCAGCAGCTACCCGGGACACGAAGGGACAGATACGCAGTATTTT

D gene: TRBD1
V gene: TRBV5-6
J gene: TRBJ1-2
clone size: -
CDR3 protein: CASSLPGGYGYTF
CDR3 DNA: TGTGCCAGCAGCTTACCAGGGGGCTATGGCTACACCTTC

D gene: TRBD1
V gene: TRBV2
J gene: TRBJ2-6
clone size: -
CDR3 protein: CASQPGQGHSGANVLTF
CDR3 DNA: TGTGCCAGCCAACCGGGACAGGGACACTCTGGGGCCAACGTCCTGACTTTC

D gene: -
V gene: TRBV7-2
J gene: TRBJ2-5
clone size: -
CDR3 protein: CASSLRAGTETQYF
CDR3 DNA: TGTGCCAGCAGCTTAAGGGCGGGGACAGAGACCCAGTACTTC

D gene: -
V gene: TRBV3-1/TRBV3-2
J gene: TRBJ2-5
clone size: once
CDR3 protein: CASSRVGLEETQYF
CDR3 DNA: TGTGCCAGCAGCCGGGTGGGTTTGGAGGAGACCCAGTACTTC

D gene: -
V gene: TRBV19
J gene: TRBJ2-2
clone size: -
CDR3 protein: CASSNRVSEYTGELFF
CDR3 DNA: TGTGCCAGTAGCAACAGGGTCTCCGAATACACCGGGGAGCTGTTTTTT

D gene: -
V gene: TRBV3-1/TRBV3-2
J gene: TRBJ2-7
clone size: -
CDR3 protein: CASSQLRPYEQYF
CDR3 DNA: TGTGCCAGCAGCCAACTTCGACCTTACGAGCAGTACTTC

D gene: -
V gene: TRBV5-6
J gene: TRBJ2-2
clone size: -
CDR3 protein: CASSLSLGNTGELFF
CDR3 DNA: TGTGCCAGCAGCCTCTCCTTGGGGAACACCGGGGAGCTGTTTTTT

D gene: -
V gene: TRBV7-9
J gene: TRBJ1-2
clone size: -
CDR3 protein: CASSLAGYTF
CDR3 DNA: TGTGCCAGCAGCTTAGCTGGCTACACCTTC

D gene: -
V gene: TRBV25-1
J gene: TRBJ1-1
clone size: -
CDR3 protein: CASSEGGYMNTEAFF
CDR3 DNA: TGTGCCAGCAGTGAAGGTGGGTACATGAACACTGAAGCTTTCTTT

D gene: TRBD2
V gene: TRBV3-1/TRBV3-2
J gene: TRBJ2-7
clone size: few
CDR3 protein: CASSRTSNEQYF
CDR3 DNA: TGTGCCAGCAGCCGGACTAGCAACGAGCAGTACTTC

D gene: TRBD1
V gene: TRBV30
J gene: TRBJ1-2
clone size: -
CDR3 protein: CAWSGLTGYGYTF
CDR3 DNA: TGTGCCTGGAGTGGTTTGACAGGGTATGGCTACACCTTC

D gene: -
V gene: TRBV30
J gene: TRBJ1-5
clone size: medium-sized
CDR3 protein: CAWSVESGQPQHF
CDR3 DNA: TGTGCCTGGAGTGTGGAGTCCGGTCAGCCCCAGCATTTT

D gene: -
V gene: TRBV30
J gene: TRBJ1-3
clone size: -
CDR3 protein: CAWSSGYSGNTIYF
CDR3 DNA: TGTGCCTGGAGTAGCGGGTACTCTGGAAACACCATATATTTT

D gene: TRBD2
V gene: TRBV7-9
J gene: TRBJ2-3
clone size: -
CDR3 protein: CASSHTLAGGSTDTQYF
CDR3 DNA: TGTGCCAGCAGCCATACGCTAGCGGGAGGATCCACAGATACGCAGTATTTT

D gene: TRBD2
V gene: TRBV11-3
J gene: TRBJ2-1
clone size: few
CDR3 protein: CASSERTSGGEQFF
CDR3 DNA: TGTGCCAGCAGCGAACGGACTAGCGGGGGCGAGCAGTTCTTC

D gene: -
V gene: TRBV5-5
J gene: TRBJ1-3
clone size: once
CDR3 protein: CASSLSQGAGNTIYF
CDR3 DNA: TGTGCCAGCAGCTTGTCTCAGGGTGCTGGAAACACCATATATTTT

D gene: -
V gene: TRBV5-4
J gene: TRBJ2-5
clone size: -
CDR3 protein: CASSPEGRAETQYF
CDR3 DNA: TGTGCCAGCAGCCCGGAGGGCAGGGCAGAGACCCAGTACTTC

D gene: -
V gene: TRBV6-1
J gene: TRBJ2-2
clone size: once
CDR3 protein: CASSEALSLGAGELFF
CDR3 DNA: TGTGCCAGCAGTGAAGCTCTTAGTTTGGGAGCCGGGGAGCTGTTTTTT

D gene: TRBD2
V gene: TRBV29-1
J gene: TRBJ2-7
clone size: few
CDR3 protein: CSVGSLAGGPYEQYF
CDR3 DNA: TGCAGCGTTGGATCCTTAGCGGGTGGTCCCTACGAGCAGTACTTC

D gene: -
V gene: TRBV21-1
J gene: TRBJ2-1
clone size: -
CDR3 protein: CASSITEYNEQFF
CDR3 DNA: TGTGCCAGCAGCATCACAGAATACAATGAGCAGTTCTTC